Listed below are T cell receptor beta chains from one sample, sequenced in a study of T cells in localized non-small cell lung cancer. The data were produced by immunoSEQ multiplex PCR, yet TCRdb's version contains in-frame clones alone and is incomplete. The sample lists 20,000 to 25,000 clones, 87% occurring once. Sequencing was performed on PBMCs, taken before any cancer treatment. These receptor sequences come from a man between 40 and 75 years old with stage II squamous cell lung carcinoma. The CDR3 runs from the conserved cysteine through the conserved F or W. D genes are given only for firm matches. Rows give clone size only sometimes, using once, few, many, or a class for an expanded clone.

-	-	TRBV7-2	TRBJ2-3	TGTGCCAGCAGCGAAGCGGCGGGGACCATAAGGGATACGCAGTATTTT	CASSEAAGTIRDTQYF
TRBD2	-	TRBV5-4	TRBJ2-2	TGTGCCAGCAGCTTGGTTAGCGGGAGGATGCGCACCGGGGAGCTGTTTTTT	CASSLVSGRMRTGELFF
-	-	TRBV5-8	TRBJ2-1	TGTGCCAGCAGCTTGGTACCAGTAGCGCAGTTCTTC	CASSLVPVAQFF
-	-	TRBV5-5	TRBJ1-1	TGTGCCAGCAGCCAGCCGCAGGGAGTCGCTGAAGCTTTCTTT	CASSQPQGVAEAFF
-	-	TRBV11-2	TRBJ2-1	TGTGCCAGCAGCTTAGAATCCGGATACTACAATGAGCAGTTCTTC	CASSLESGYYNEQFF
TRBD1	-	TRBV18	TRBJ1-4	TGTGCCAGCTCACCCGACCAAGGGACAGCCGAGGAAAAACTGTTTTTT	CASSPDQGTAEEKLFF
TRBD2	once	TRBV10-3	TRBJ2-3	TGTGCCATCAGTGAGTCGAAGTTAGTCGGCGGGAGCCTTTTT	CAISESKLVGGSLF
-	-	TRBV7-3	TRBJ1-2	TGTGCCAGCAGCCCATCCGGGGGAATTCCCAACTATGGCTACACCTTC	CASSPSGGIPNYGYTF
-	-	TRBV18	TRBJ2-7	TGTGCCAGCTCCCTCAAATCCTCCGGGTCAACCTACGAGCAGTACTTC	CASSLKSSGSTYEQYF
-	-	TRBV7-9	TRBJ1-1	TGTGCCAGCAGCGGCAATGGCATGAACACTGAAGCTTTCTTT	CASSGNGMNTEAFF
TRBD1	-	TRBV30	TRBJ2-1	TGTGCCTGGAGTAGACAGGGGGCCCACCTGGTCAATGAGCAGTTCTTC	CAWSRQGAHLVNEQFF
-	once	TRBV5-4	TRBJ2-3	TGTGCCAGCAGCTTCACAGATACGCAGTATTTT	CASSFTDTQYF
-	-	TRBV7-2	TRBJ2-7	TGTGCCAGCAGCTTAAACAGGGACTACGAGCAGTACTTC	CASSLNRDYEQYF
TRBD2	-	TRBV18	TRBJ2-2	TGTGCCAGCTCAGTCTCTAGGAGCGGGAGTGCCGGGGAGCTGTTTTTT	CASSVSRSGSAGELFF
TRBD1	-	TRBV27	TRBJ1-3	TGTGCCAGCAGTTTAAGGGGGTTTAGGGACAGTCCTTCGATAACTGGAAACACCATATATTTT	CASSLRGFRDSPSITGNTIYF
TRBD1	-	TRBV25-1	TRBJ1-4	TGTGCCAGCAGTGAACCTGGGACAGGGGAAAAACTGTTTTTT	CASSEPGTGEKLFF